This T cell receptor beta chain originates from a study of PD-L1 blockade in urothelial cancer. At the level of the study: Beginning around 2014, patients received atezolizumab, given as 1,200 mg intravenously every 3 weeks. The researchers analyzed blood 3 weeks (second dose) and 6 weeks after treatment start. Typically, measured as a median, blood samples had 130,000 to 150,000 T cells.

Assay: immunoSEQ multiplex PCR; the TCRdb copy retains only in-frame clones and omits some. The sample lists 80,000 to 100,000 clones, 82% occurring once. Peripheral blood mononuclear cells were collected from every patient before and during treatment, yielding between 1 and 8 samples per patient. V was shortened by 0 bases and J by 3 bases, with 9 bases between the two germline ends. CDR1 and CDR2 (germline): SGHKS, YYEKEE (reference sequence). There are 14 residues in the CDR3. This receptor was taken from a man aged 70 or older with urothelial cancer. The sequenced sample was PBMCs, obtained around atezolizumab (anti-PD-L1) treatment. The rearrangement joins TRBV5-5 to TRBJ1-2, with D maybe TRBD1 (6 bases). CDR3: CASSLAPGDYGYTF. The CDR3, as DNA: TGTGCCAGCAGCTTGGCCCCAGGGGACTATGGCTACACCTTC.